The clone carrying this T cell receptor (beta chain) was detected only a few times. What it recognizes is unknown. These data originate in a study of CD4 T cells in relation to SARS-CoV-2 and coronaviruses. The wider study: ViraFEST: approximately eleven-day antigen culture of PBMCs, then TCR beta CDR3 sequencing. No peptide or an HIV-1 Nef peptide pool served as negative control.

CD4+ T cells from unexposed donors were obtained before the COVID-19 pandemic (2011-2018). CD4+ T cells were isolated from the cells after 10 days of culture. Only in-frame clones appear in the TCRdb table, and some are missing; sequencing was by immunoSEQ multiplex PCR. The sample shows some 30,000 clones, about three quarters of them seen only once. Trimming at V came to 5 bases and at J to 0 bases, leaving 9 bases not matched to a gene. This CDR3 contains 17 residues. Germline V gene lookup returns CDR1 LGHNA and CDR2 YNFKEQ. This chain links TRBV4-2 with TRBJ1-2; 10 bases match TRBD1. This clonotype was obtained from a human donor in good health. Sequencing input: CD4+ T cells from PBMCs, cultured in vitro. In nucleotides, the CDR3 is TGTGCCAGCAGCGGGACAGGGGACTACTATGCTAACTATGGCTACACCTTC. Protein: CASSGTGDYYANYGYTF.